These T cell receptor beta chains were read from a single sample in a study of human T cells and chemical hapten exposure. TCRdb fed the RACE reads into MiXCR, producing one record per CDR3 protein. The table includes 65,000 to 100,000 distinct CDR3 sequences, 6% to 8.5% detected once. Source: whole blood, taken in connection with sensitization to the hapten diphenylcyclopropenone (DPC). Every receptor here comes from a woman in her 30s with alopecia areata. Some clones in this sample may be carry-over from other donors' samples. CDR3s include the opening cysteine and the closing phenylalanine or tryptophan. Each record gives: clone size, V gene, J gene, D gene, CDR3 protein, CDR3 DNA. The D gene is left open where the match is weak. For some rows the clone size is stated as once, few or many, or as a class when expanded; others skip it.

>many|TRBV28|TRBJ1-2|NA
CASSLFPPVRGYGYTF
TGTGCCAGCAGTTTATTTCCTCCCGTAAGGGGCTATGGCTACACCTTC
>many|TRBV12-3/TRBV12-4|TRBJ2-5|NA
CASSPSAPGASGTQYF
TGTGCCAGCAGTCCGTCAGCTCCGGGGGCTAGCGGGACCCAGTACTTC
>many|TRBV12-3/TRBV12-4|TRBJ1-1|NA
CASSFPTRAGGEAFF
TGTGCCAGCAGTTTCCCGACAAGGGCTGGAGGTGAAGCTTTCTTT
>many|TRBV2|TRBJ2-3|NA
CASSRFRTPEGTDTQYF
TGTGCCAGCAGCCGATTTAGGACTCCGGAGGGCACAGATACGCAGTATTTT
>NA|TRBV6-5|TRBJ2-5|TRBD1
CASRYRGRVAQYF
TGTGCCAGCAGATACAGGGGTAGGGTCGCCCAGTACTTC
>NA|TRBV27|TRBJ2-3|TRBD1
CASSLYRQGSDTQYF
TGTGCCAGCAGTTTATATAGACAGGGCTCAGATACGCAGTATTTT
>many|TRBV12-3/TRBV12-4|TRBJ2-2|TRBD2
CASSLRSGGAGELFF
TGTGCCAGCAGTTTACGGAGCGGGGGGGCCGGGGAGCTGTTTTTT
>few|TRBV30|TRBJ1-5|NA
CAWSVGGGGNQPQHF
TGTGCCTGGAGTGTGGGAGGGGGTGGCAATCAGCCCCAGCATTTT
>NA|TRBV6-6|TRBJ2-1|NA
CASSSRTLFNEQFF
TGTGCCAGCAGTTCCCGGACCCTTTTCAATGAGCAGTTCTTC
>many|TRBV19|TRBJ2-1|TRBD2
CASRGLAIINEQFF
TGTGCCAGTAGGGGACTAGCGATTATCAATGAGCAGTTCTTC
>many|TRBV29-1|TRBJ2-1|NA
CSVVNPLTYNEQFF
TGCAGCGTTGTCAACCCCTTAACCTACAATGAGCAGTTCTTC
>NA|TRBV6-1|TRBJ1-4|TRBD1
CASSTGETNEKLFF
TGTGCCAGCAGTACAGGGGAAACGAATGAAAAACTGTTTTTT
>many|TRBV12-3/TRBV12-4|TRBJ1-1|NA
CASSFGGADTEAFF
TGTGCCAGCAGTTTTGGGGGGGCGGACACTGAAGCTTTCTTT
>many|TRBV29-1|TRBJ1-1|NA
CSVGKTGWADTEAFF
TGCAGCGTTGGGAAGACGGGGTGGGCCGACACTGAAGCTTTCTTT
>NA|TRBV29-1|TRBJ2-7|TRBD1
CSAGTGTGGEQYF
TGCAGCGCAGGAACCGGGACAGGGGGTGAGCAGTACTTC
>NA|TRBV10-3|TRBJ1-5|TRBD1
CANSGQGVSNQPQHF
TGTGCCAACAGCGGACAGGGGGTTAGCAATCAGCCCCAGCATTTT
>few|TRBV5-8|TRBJ1-1|NA
CASRDWESEAFF
TGTGCCAGCAGGGACTGGGAATCGGAAGCTTTCTTT
>NA|TRBV20-1|TRBJ2-1|NA
CSAIHGTREKGNRNEQFF
TGCAGTGCAATCCACGGGACCAGGGAGAAAGGGAACCGCAATGAGCAGTTCTTC
>NA|TRBV10-3|TRBJ2-1|TRBD1
CAISRGQGDNEQFF
TGTGCCATCAGTAGAGGACAGGGGGACAATGAGCAGTTCTTC
>many|TRBV7-9|TRBJ2-3|TRBD2
CASSSGTSSTDTQYF
TGTGCCAGCAGCTCCGGGACTAGCAGCACAGATACGCAGTATTTT
>few|TRBV12-3/TRBV12-4|TRBJ1-2|TRBD1
CASSLDRGYGYTF
TGTGCCAGCAGTTTAGACAGGGGCTATGGCTACACCTTC
>many|TRBV7-3|TRBJ2-2|NA
CASSSKMNTGELFF
TGTGCCAGCAGCTCAAAGATGAACACCGGGGAGCTGTTTTTT
>many|TRBV7-9|TRBJ1-6|TRBD1
CASRSDRVGSPLHF
TGTGCCAGCAGGAGCGACAGGGTTGGATCACCCCTCCACTTT
>many|TRBV7-8|TRBJ1-2|NA
CASSLGVGSLWGYTF
TGTGCCAGCAGCTTAGGAGTAGGGTCCCTCTGGGGCTACACCTTC
>many|TRBV12-5|TRBJ2-1|NA
CASGAAGRHNEQFF
TGTGCTAGTGGTGCCGCAGGGAGGCACAATGAGCAGTTCTTC
>many|TRBV7-8|TRBJ2-3|TRBD2
CASSRIGTSGGRLNTQYF
TGTGCCAGCAGCAGAATTGGGACTAGCGGGGGGAGGCTGAATACGCAGTATTTT
>many|TRBV6-1|TRBJ1-5|TRBD1
CASSAGTGGPDQPQHF
TGTGCCAGCAGTGCGGGGACAGGGGGTCCCGATCAGCCCCAGCATTTT
>many|TRBV7-9|TRBJ1-6|NA
CASSLDQQNSPLHF
TGTGCCAGCAGCTTAGATCAGCAGAATTCACCCCTCCACTTT
>many|TRBV20-1|TRBJ2-4|TRBD2
CSARGTSVSIQYF
TGCAGTGCTAGAGGGACTAGTGTGAGCATTCAGTACTTC
>many|TRBV7-9|TRBJ2-2|TRBD2
CASSPLAVNTGELFF
TGTGCCAGCAGCCCGCTAGCGGTGAACACCGGGGAGCTGTTTTTT
>NA|TRBV2|TRBJ1-2|NA
CASSVEGAPSGYTF
TGTGCCAGCAGTGTTGAGGGAGCCCCCAGTGGCTACACCTTC
>many|TRBV7-2|TRBJ2-5|TRBD2
CASSLWSSGGPSQETQYF
TGTGCCAGCAGCTTATGGAGTAGCGGGGGGCCTTCCCAAGAGACCCAGTACTTC
>many|TRBV27|TRBJ2-3|NA
CASSFWFNTDTQYF
TGTGCCAGCAGTTTTTGGTTCAACACAGATACGCAGTATTTT
>few|TRBV20-1|TRBJ1-1|NA
CSARSLTEAFF
TGCAGTGCTAGAAGCCTCACTGAAGCTTTCTTT
>many|TRBV20-1|TRBJ2-5|NA
CSASSAGKTQYF
TGCAGTGCTAGTTCGGCAGGGAAGACCCAGTACTTC
>many|TRBV29-1|TRBJ1-3|TRBD1
CSVDGTESGNTIYF
TGCAGCGTTGATGGGACAGAATCTGGAAACACCATATATTTT
>many|TRBV5-1|TRBJ2-4|TRBD1
CASSGTGADIQYF
TGCGCCAGCAGCGGGACAGGCGCGGACATTCAGTACTTC
>many|TRBV5-1|TRBJ1-1|NA
CASSLTRLGTEAFF
TGCGCCAGCAGCTTGACCCGATTGGGGACTGAAGCTTTCTTT
>many|TRBV29-1|TRBJ1-4|NA
CSAPQEEGEKLFF
TGCAGCGCCCCACAGGAGGAGGGGGAAAAACTGTTTTTT
>many|TRBV20-1|TRBJ2-1|TRBD2
CSARDRVSGVEQFF
TGCAGTGCTAGAGATAGGGTGAGCGGGGTCGAGCAGTTCTTC
>many|TRBV9|TRBJ2-3|NA
CASSLLTPDTQYF
TGTGCCAGCAGCTTACTTACCCCCGATACGCAGTATTTT
>many|TRBV12-3/TRBV12-4|TRBJ2-1|NA
CATSGHSYNEQFF
TGTGCCACCAGCGGGCACTCATACAATGAGCAGTTCTTC
>few|TRBV5-1|TRBJ2-1|NA
CASSLTGGVGNEQFF
TGCGCCAGCAGCTTGACCGGCGGAGTAGGTAATGAGCAGTTCTTC
>many|TRBV30|TRBJ2-5|NA
CASFEETQYF
TGTGCCTCGTTCGAAGAGACCCAGTACTTC
>once|TRBV27|TRBJ1-1|TRBD1
CASSFLFKGDRGLRTEAFF
TGCGCCAGCAGTTTCTTGTTTAAGGGGGACAGGGGACTCCGCACTGAAGCTTTCTTT
>many|TRBV7-2|TRBJ2-7|TRBD1
CASSLTGGDGYEQYF
TGTGCCAGCAGCCTGACAGGGGGCGACGGCTACGAGCAGTACTTC
>many|TRBV5-1|TRBJ2-5|NA
CASSPGLSGETQYF
TGCGCCAGCAGTCCCGGACTTTCTGGGGAGACCCAGTACTTC
>NA|TRBV24-1|TRBJ1-1|NA
CATSDWGGCAGGWGPEAFF
TGTGCCACCAGTGATTGGGGCGGTTGTGCGGGGGGCTGGGGCCCTGAAGCTTTCTTT